These 24 T cell receptor beta chains came from one sample sequenced in a study of response to subunit inactivated influenza vaccine. TCRdb re-analysed the RT-PCR reads in MiXCR, keeping a single row per CDR3 protein. Of around 790,000 distinct CDR3 sequences listed, roughly 20% are singletons. The source material was PBMCs from blood, sampled about 5 days after vaccination. These receptor sequences come from a man aged 50 or older who received an inactivated influenza vaccine.

This chain links TRBV14 with TRBJ2-5, with D perhaps matching TRBD1 or TRBD2 (5 bases each). CDR1 SGHDN and CDR2 FVKESK come from the germline V gene. Between the trimmed V and J ends, which lost 3 bases and 6 bases, there was a span of 14 bases. The CDR3 loop spans 14 amino acids. CDR3 sequence (DNA): TGTGCCAGCAGCCAGGGGACCTTCCGTCAGACCCAGTACTTC. It yields the protein CASSQGTFRQTQYF.

This clonotype was detected ten times or more. The V and J genes are TRBV12-3 or TRBV12-4 and TRBJ1-1; the D gene is possibly TRBD1 (6 bases). The CDR3 contains 16 residues. Trimming took 3 bases from V and 5 from J, leaving 19 bases between them. CDR3 sequence: CASSLGRGVRGTEAFF. As DNA, the CDR3 is TGTGCCAGCAGTTTGGGCAGGGGAGTTCGGGGGACTGAAGCTTTCTTT.

The chain uses TRBV20-1 and TRBJ2-7; 10 bases are a match to TRBD1. J was trimmed by 5 bases and V by 1 base; bases with no gene match: 5. Germline-derived CDR1 and CDR2 are DFQATT and SNEGSKA (reference sequence). This CDR3 region has 14 residues. The CDR3 DNA sequence: TGCAGTGCTAGAGGACAGGGGGCGAGTAACGAGCAGTACTTC. Amino acid sequence: CSARGQGASNEQYF.

This clonotype was seen at least ten times. At one boundary the junction diverges from the germline segment, which might be a read error. The chain links TRBV5-1 to TRBJ1-5, with 11 bases aligning to TRBD1. This CDR3 contains 15 residues. Per the germline V gene, CDR1 is SGHRS and CDR2 is YFSETQ. As DNA, the CDR3 is TGTGCCAGCAGTCTGGGGACAGGGGGAAATCAGCCCCAGCATTTT. Translation gives CASSLGTGGNQPQHF.

This clonotype was counted only a few times. The rearrangement uses TRBV4-3 and TRBJ2-6, with a possible D match to TRBD2 (5 bases). V was shortened by 8 bases and J by 4 bases, with 18 bases between the two germline ends. Germline CDR1 reads LGHNA; CDR2 reads YSLEER. The CDR3 contains 16 residues. The CDR3 protein is CASRINRGPGANVLTF. For the CDR3, the DNA is TGCGCCAGCCGGATTAATAGAGGGCCCGGGGCCAACGTCCTGACTTTC.

The chain employs TRBV20-1 and TRBJ2-1, with TRBD2 matching 9 bases. The germline V gene has CDR1 DFQATT and CDR2 SNEGSKA (reference sequence). The CDR3 length is 15 residues. Trimming took 1 base from V and 9 from J; bases not matched to a gene: 10. This CDR3 is CSARVGGRAQSEQFF. The CDR3 bases are TGCAGTGCTAGAGTTGGCGGGAGGGCCCAGAGTGAGCAGTTCTTC.

This clonotype was detected only a few times. This chain connects TRBV6-5 to TRBJ2-2, with 8 bases that match TRBD2. Trimming cost V 1 base and J 6 bases; bases outside gene matches: 4. This CDR3 region has 15 residues. Germline CDR1 and CDR2: MNHEY and SVGAGI. CDR3 in DNA: TGTGCCAGCAGTTACTTTAGCGGGGCCCCCGGGGAGCTGTTTTTT. Translating it yields CASSYFSGAPGELFF.

This clonotype was seen only a few times. The CDR3 DNA reads TGTGCCAGCAGCCAAGGCTCAGGCTTGAACACTGAAGCTTTCTTT. Translating gives CASSQGSGLNTEAFF. The chain uses TRBV4-2 and TRBJ1-1; D is ambiguous. The CDR3 has 15 amino acids. Trimming left V 1 base short and J 0 bases short, with 9 bases between. Germline V gene data show CDR1 as LGHNA and CDR2 as YNFKEQ.

The V call is TRBV5-1, the J call TRBJ2-3; TRBD2 might be the D (5 bases). Germline values: CDR1 SGHRS, CDR2 YFSETQ. The CDR3 runs to 15 residues. Trimming shortened V by 0 bases and J by 4 bases, and 12 bases separated the two germline ends. The DNA for the CDR3 is TGCGCCAGCAGCTTGGGTGGGTGGACTTCAGATACGCAGTATTTT. It yields the protein CASSLGGWTSDTQYF.

This clonotype was found a few times. The chain combines TRBV20-1 with TRBJ1-6; a possible D gene is TRBD1 (6 bases). The germline V gene encodes CDR1 DFQATT and CDR2 SNEGSKA (reference sequence). The CDR3 loop spans 15 amino acids. V was clipped by 3 bases and J by 6 bases, with 15 bases between them. CDR3 DNA: TGCAGTGCTAGGGCTACAGGGAGCCCTAATTCACCCCTCCACTTT. It translates to CSARATGSPNSPLHF.

There are a few counts of this clonotype. The chain is built from TRBV6-1 and TRBJ2-2; the match to TRBD1 covers 7 bases. Per germline, CDR1 MNHNS and CDR2 SASEGT. The CDR3 is 15 residues long. The V and J ends lost 8 bases and 3 bases, in that order; junction bases with no gene match: 9. The CDR3, as DNA: TGTGCCAGCGGGACCCGGGACAGCTACACCGGGGAGCTGTTTTTT. Its protein product is CASGTRDSYTGELFF.

This clonotype turned up a few times. The chain combines TRBV7-2 with TRBJ2-7; no definite D call. The germline V gene encodes CDR1 SGHTA and CDR2 FQGNSA. V shed 3 bases and J shed 6 bases, with 12 bases lying between them. This CDR3 comprises 13 residues. CDR3 region: CASSFLGAREQYF. The CDR3 DNA reads TGTGCCAGCAGCTTTTTAGGCGCGCGCGAGCAGTACTTC.

V and J are TRBV29-1 and TRBJ2-7; the match to TRBD1 covers 7 bases. Germline lookup yields CDR1 SQVTM and CDR2 ANQGSEA. V shed 4 bases, J shed 0 bases, and the junction held 9 bases outside the gene matches. The CDR3 consists of 15 residues. In DNA, the CDR3 is TGCAGCGTTGGGGGCTGGGACAGAAGCTCCTACGAGCAGTACTTC. It translates to CSVGGWDRSSYEQYF.

Of note for this clonotype: One junction end disagrees with the germline gene, perhaps due to a read error. V is TRBV10-1 and J is TRBJ2-1; D uncertain. Germline V lookup: CDR1 WNHNN, CDR2 SYGVQD (reference sequence). The CDR3 is made up of 11 amino acids. In DNA form, the CDR3 reads TGCGCCAGCAGCCGGATAGATGAGCAGCTCTTC. This gives the protein CASSRIDEQLF.

This clonotype was recorded many times. The chain recombines TRBV20-1 with TRBJ2-5, with D unclear. This CDR3 has 12 residues. From germline, CDR1 is DFQATT and CDR2 SNEGSKA (reference sequence). The V end was cut by 2 bases, the J end by 2 bases, with 6 bases between. The CDR3 loop is CSARTYQETQYF. The CDR3 DNA reads as TGCAGTGCTAGAACATATCAAGAGACCCAGTACTTC.

The sample holds a few counts of this clonotype. The genes are TRBV20-1 and TRBJ1-2; 12 bases map to TRBD1. The V segment lost 6 bases and the J segment 8 bases; nucleotides outside the gene matches: 16. The V gene's germline CDR1 is DFQATT and CDR2 SNEGSKA (reference sequence). CDR3 length equals 16 residues. As DNA, the CDR3 is TGCAGTGCCCCACCCCTCCCGGGACAGGGGGCGAAGGGCTACACCTTC. This translates into CSAPPLPGQGAKGYTF.

This chain uses TRBV11-2 with TRBJ2-7; TRBD1 might be the D (5 bases). Germline V lookup: CDR1 SGHAT, CDR2 FQNNGV. Trimming cost V 5 bases and J 2 bases, with 16 bases left between them. The CDR3 consists of 15 residues. The CDR3 DNA is TGTGCCAGCAGCCGGAACCCGGACACAACCTACGAGCAGTACTTC. Residues: CASSRNPDTTYEQYF.

This clonotype was recorded a few times. This chain connects TRBV5-1 to TRBJ1-4, with TRBD1 as a possible D gene (6 bases). CDR3 length: 16 residues. Trimming removed 2 bases from V and 3 bases from J, with 14 bases in between. The V gene's germline CDR1 is SGHRS and CDR2 YFSETQ. This CDR3 is CASSLWSTGSNEKLFF. As DNA, the CDR3 is TGCGCCAGCAGCTTATGGTCGACAGGATCTAATGAAAAACTGTTTTTT.

The sample holds a few counts of this clonotype. This chain links TRBV20-1 with TRBJ1-5, with a possible D match to TRBD1 (6 bases). CDR1 is DFQATT and CDR2 is SNEGSKA in the germline V gene (reference sequence). V lost 2 bases and J lost 7, with 15 bases in between. The CDR3 spans 14 residues. Written as DNA, the CDR3 is TGCAGTGCTAGAAGATTACAGGGAGGCCAGCCCCAGCATTTT. Its translation: CSARRLQGGQPQHF.

This clonotype has just a few counts. The CDR3 DNA reads as TGTGCCAGCAGCTCCCGGACAGTTGGGAATTCACCCCTCCACTTT. Protein: CASSSRTVGNSPLHF. The genes are TRBV7-6 and TRBJ1-6; a weak D match, TRBD1 (6 bases). Between the trimmed V and J ends, which lost 4 bases and 7 bases, there was a span of 14 bases. The CDR3 has 15 amino acids. Looked up from germline, CDR1 is SGHVS and CDR2 is FNYEAQ.

This rearrangement joins TRBV5-6 to TRBJ2-7; 8 bases map to TRBD1. From germline, CDR1 is SGHDT and CDR2 YYEEEE. The CDR3 consists of 15 residues. The J segment lost 2 bases and the V segment lost 4 bases, leaving 8 bases of the junction unmatched. In nucleotides, the CDR3 is TGTGCCAGCAGCACCCGGGACAGGCCCGCCTACGAGCAGTACTTC. It yields the protein CASSTRDRPAYEQYF.

This clonotype was recorded a few times. The chain carries TRBV5-1 and TRBJ2-2, with 7 bases lining up with TRBD2. This CDR3 region has 17 residues. The V gene end was trimmed by 0 bases and the J gene end by 5 bases; junction bases not matched to a gene: 10. The germline V gene has CDR1 SGHRS and CDR2 YFSETQ. The CDR3 protein is CASSLGSTGGLTGELFF. CDR3 nucleotide sequence: TGCGCCAGCAGCTTGGGCTCAACGGGGGGACTGACCGGGGAGCTGTTTTTT.

This clonotype was recorded a few times. The V call is TRBV5-5, the J call TRBJ2-3; no definite D call. CDR1 SGHKS and CDR2 YYEKEE come from the germline V gene (reference sequence). CDR3 length equals 17 residues. V was pared by 0 bases and J by 3 bases, with 17 bases between. The CDR3 reads CASSLAGFGYTTDTQYF. The CDR3 nucleotides read TGTGCCAGCAGCTTGGCAGGTTTCGGCTATACTACAGATACGCAGTATTTT.

This clonotype was seen a single time. V is TRBV10-3 and J is TRBJ1-2; 8 bases line up with TRBD1. J lost 8 bases, V lost 6 bases, and 8 bases had no gene match. There are 13 residues in the CDR3. Germline V CDR1 and CDR2: ENHRY, SYGVKD. The CDR3, as DNA: TGTGCCATCAGCGACAGGGGCCGGTACGGCTACACCTTC. Amino acids: CAISDRGRYGYTF.